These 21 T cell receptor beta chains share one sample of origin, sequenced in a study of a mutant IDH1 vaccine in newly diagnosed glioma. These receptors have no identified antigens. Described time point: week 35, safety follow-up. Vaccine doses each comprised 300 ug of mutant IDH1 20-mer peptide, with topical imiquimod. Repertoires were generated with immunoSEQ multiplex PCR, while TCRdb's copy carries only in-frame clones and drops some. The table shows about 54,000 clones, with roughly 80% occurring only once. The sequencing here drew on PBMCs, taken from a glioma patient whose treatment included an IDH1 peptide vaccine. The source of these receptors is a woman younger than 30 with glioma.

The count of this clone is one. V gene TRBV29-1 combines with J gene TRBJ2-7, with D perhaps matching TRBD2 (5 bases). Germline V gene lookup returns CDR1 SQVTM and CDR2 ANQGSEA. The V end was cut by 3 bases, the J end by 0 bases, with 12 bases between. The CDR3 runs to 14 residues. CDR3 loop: CSVESGASSYEQYF. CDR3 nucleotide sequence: TGCAGCGTTGAGAGCGGTGCGAGCTCCTACGAGCAGTACTTC.

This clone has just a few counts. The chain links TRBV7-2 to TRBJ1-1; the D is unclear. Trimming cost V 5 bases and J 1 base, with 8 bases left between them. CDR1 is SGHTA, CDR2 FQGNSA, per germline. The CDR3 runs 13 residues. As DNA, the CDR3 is TGTGCCAGCAGCGACCGATGGAACACTGAAGCTTTCTTT. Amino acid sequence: CASSDRWNTEAFF.

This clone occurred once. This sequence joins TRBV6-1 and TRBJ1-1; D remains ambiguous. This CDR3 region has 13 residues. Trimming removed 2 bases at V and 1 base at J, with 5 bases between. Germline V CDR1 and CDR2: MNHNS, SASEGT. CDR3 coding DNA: TGTGCCAGCAGTGAAAGAAGGAACACTGAAGCTTTCTTT. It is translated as CASSERRNTEAFF.

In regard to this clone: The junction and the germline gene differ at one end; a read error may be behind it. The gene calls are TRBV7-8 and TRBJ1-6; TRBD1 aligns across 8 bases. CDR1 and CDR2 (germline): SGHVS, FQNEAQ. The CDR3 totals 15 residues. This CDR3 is CASSIAGQGNSPLHF. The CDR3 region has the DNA TGTGCCAGCAGCATAGCTGGACAGGGTAATTCACCCCTCCACTTT. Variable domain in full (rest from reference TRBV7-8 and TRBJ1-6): GAGVSQSPRYKVAKRGQDVALRCDPISGHVSLFWYQQALGQGPEFLTYFQNEAQLDKSGLPSDRFFAERPEGSVSTLKIQRTQQEDSAVYLCASSIAGQGNSPLHFGNGTRLTVT.

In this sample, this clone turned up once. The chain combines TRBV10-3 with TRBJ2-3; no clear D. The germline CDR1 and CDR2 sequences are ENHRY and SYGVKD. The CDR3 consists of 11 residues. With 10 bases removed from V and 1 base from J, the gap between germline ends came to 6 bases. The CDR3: CATQGTDTQYF. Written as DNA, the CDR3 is TGTGCCACCCAGGGCACAGATACGCAGTATTTT.

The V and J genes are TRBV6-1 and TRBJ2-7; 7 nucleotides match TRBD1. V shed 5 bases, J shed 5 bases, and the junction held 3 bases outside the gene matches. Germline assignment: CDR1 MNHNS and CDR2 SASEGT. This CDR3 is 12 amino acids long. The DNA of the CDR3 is TGTGCCAGCAGTAGACAGGGAGACGAGCAGTACTTC. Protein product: CASSRQGDEQYF.

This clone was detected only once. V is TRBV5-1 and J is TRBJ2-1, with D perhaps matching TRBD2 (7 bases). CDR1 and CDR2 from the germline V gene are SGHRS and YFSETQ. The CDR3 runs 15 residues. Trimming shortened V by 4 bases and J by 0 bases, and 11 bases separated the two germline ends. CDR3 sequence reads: CASSVGGGSYNEQFF. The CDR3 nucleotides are TGCGCCAGCAGCGTGGGAGGGGGCTCCTACAATGAGCAGTTCTTC.

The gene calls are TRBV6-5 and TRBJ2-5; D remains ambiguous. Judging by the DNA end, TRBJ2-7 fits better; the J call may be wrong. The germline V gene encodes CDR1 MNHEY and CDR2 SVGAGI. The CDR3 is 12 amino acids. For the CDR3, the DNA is TGTGCCAGCAAAGGTGGTCCCTACGAGCAGTACTTC. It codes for CASKGGPYEQYF.

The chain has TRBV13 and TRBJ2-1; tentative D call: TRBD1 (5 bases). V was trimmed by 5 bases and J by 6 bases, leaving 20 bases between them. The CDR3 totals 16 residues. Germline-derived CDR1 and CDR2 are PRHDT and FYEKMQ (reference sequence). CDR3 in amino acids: CASSLQWAGLANEQFF. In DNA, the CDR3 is TGTGCCAGCAGCCTCCAATGGGCAGGGTTAGCCAATGAGCAGTTCTTC.

The CDR3 nucleotides are TGCAGCGTCAGTACCGGGGCACATGGCTACACCTTC. Its translation: CSVSTGAHGYTF. The gene calls are TRBV29-1 and TRBJ1-2, with D maybe TRBD1 (5 bases). The CDR3 runs 12 residues. V shed 6 bases and J shed 6 bases, with 14 bases lying between them. Per the germline V gene, CDR1 is SQVTM and CDR2 is ANQGSEA.

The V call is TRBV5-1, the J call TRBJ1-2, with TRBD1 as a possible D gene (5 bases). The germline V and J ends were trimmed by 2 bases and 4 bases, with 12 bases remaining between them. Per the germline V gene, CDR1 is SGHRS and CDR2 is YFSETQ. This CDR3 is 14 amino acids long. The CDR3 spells CASSLAGQLYGYTF. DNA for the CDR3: TGCGCCAGCAGCTTAGCGGGGCAGCTCTATGGCTACACCTTC.

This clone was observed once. In DNA form, the CDR3 reads TGTGCCAGCAGCTTCTTACAGGGGGCCTACGAGCAGTACTTC. This codes for CASSFLQGAYEQYF. This chain connects TRBV5-6 to TRBJ2-7, with 8 bases matching TRBD1. Germline-derived CDR1 and CDR2 are SGHDT and YYEEEE. The CDR3 totals 14 residues. Losses at the gene ends were 2 bases for V and 2 bases for J; bases not matched to a gene: 3. The full variable domain, in which reference TRBV5-6 and TRBJ2-7 provide the parts outside the CDR3, is DAGVTQSPTHLIKTRGQQVTLRCSPKSGHDTVSWYQQALGQGPQFIFQYYEEEERQRGNFPDRFSGHQFPNYSSELNVNALLLGDSALYLCASSFLQGAYEQYFGPGTRLTVT.

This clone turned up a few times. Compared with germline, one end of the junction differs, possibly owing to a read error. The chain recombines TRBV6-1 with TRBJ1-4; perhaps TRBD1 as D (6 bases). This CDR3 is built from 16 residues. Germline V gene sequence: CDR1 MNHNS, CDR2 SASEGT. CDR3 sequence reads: CASSEGGSAANEKLFF. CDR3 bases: TGTGCCAGCAGCGAAGGGGGATCCGCGGCTAATGAAAAACTGTTTTTT.

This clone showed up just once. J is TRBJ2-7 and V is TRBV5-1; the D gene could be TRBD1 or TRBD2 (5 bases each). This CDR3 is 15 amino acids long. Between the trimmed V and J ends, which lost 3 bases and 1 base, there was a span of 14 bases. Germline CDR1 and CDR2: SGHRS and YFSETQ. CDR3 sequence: CASSSLGTVSYEQYF. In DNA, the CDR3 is TGCGCCAGCAGCTCCCTCGGGACGGTATCCTACGAGCAGTACTTC.

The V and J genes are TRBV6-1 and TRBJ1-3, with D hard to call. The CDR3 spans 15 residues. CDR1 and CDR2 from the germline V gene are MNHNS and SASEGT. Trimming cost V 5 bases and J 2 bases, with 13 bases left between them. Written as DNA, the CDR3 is TGTGCCAGCAGTTCGCGATTCGACGCTGGAAACACCATATATTTT. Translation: CASSSRFDAGNTIYF.

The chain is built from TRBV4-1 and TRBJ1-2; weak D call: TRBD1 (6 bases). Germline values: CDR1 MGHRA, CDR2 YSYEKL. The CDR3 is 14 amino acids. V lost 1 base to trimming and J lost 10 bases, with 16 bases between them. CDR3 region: CASSQVGGASHYTF. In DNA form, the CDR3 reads TGCGCCAGCAGCCAAGTGGGGGGGGCGAGTCACTACACCTTC.

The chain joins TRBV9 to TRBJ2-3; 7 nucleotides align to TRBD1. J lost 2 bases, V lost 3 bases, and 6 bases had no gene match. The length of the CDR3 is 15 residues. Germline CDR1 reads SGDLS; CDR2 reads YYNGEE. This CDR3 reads CASSELRGNTDTQYF. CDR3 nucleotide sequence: TGTGCCAGCAGCGAGCTCAGGGGGAACACAGATACGCAGTATTTT. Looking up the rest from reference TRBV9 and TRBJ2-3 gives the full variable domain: DSGVTQTPKHLITATGQRVTLRCSPRSGDLSVYWYQQSLDQGLQFLIQYYNGEERAKGNILERFSAQQFPDLHSELNLSSLELGDSALYFCASSELRGNTDTQYFGPGTRLTVL.

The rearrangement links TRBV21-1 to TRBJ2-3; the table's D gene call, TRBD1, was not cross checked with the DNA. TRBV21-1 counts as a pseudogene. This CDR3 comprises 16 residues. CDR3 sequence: CASSKSRGSYTDTQYF. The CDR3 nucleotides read TGTGCCAGCAGCAAAAGCAGGGGCTCTTACACAGATACGCAGTATTTT.

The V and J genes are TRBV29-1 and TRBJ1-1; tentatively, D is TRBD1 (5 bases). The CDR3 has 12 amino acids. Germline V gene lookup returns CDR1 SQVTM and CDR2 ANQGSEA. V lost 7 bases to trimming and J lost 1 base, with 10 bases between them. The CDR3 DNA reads TGCAGCGCGGGACGGCAGAACACTGAAGCTTTCTTT. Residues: CSAGRQNTEAFF.

The CDR3 DNA reads TGTGCCAGCACCGTATCCTTAACAGGGGCCGGGGATCAGCCCCAGCATTTT. It yields the protein CASTVSLTGAGDQPQHF. The chain is built from TRBV6-7 and TRBJ1-5; TRBD1 aligns across 7 bases. TRBV6-7 is identified as an open reading frame with a role that is uncertain. CDR3 length: 17 amino acids. The trim removed 7 bases at V and 5 bases at J, leaving 17 bases unmatched.

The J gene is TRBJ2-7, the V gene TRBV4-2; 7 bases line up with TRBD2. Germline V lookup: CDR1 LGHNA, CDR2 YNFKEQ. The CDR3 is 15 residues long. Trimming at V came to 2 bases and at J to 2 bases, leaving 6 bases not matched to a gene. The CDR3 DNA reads TGTGCCAGCAGCCAACTATCGGGGGGAGCCTACGAGCAGTACTTC. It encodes CASSQLSGGAYEQYF.